Listed below are T cell receptor beta chains from one sample, sequenced in a study of T cell responses to AZD1222 COVID-19 vaccine. Generated by immunoSEQ multiplex PCR, the TCRdb table keeps only in-frame clones and is missing some. Among around 150,000 clones, 88% were seen once, and the ten largest hold approximately 4.3%. Material: peripheral blood, obtained 28 days after the second AZD1222 dose. The receptor source for this set is an adult who received the AZD1222 COVID-19 vaccine. Each CDR3 is given with its conserved first and last residue. Only some rows state a clone size, as once, few, many or a class for expanded clones.

v_call clone_size cdr3_aa
TRBV5-1 . CASSSPGTGGYSEKLFF
TRBV4-1 . CASSRGTEAMEAFF
TRBV2 . CASSVAGGVNEQFF
TRBV5-5 . CASSLRIQGLNTEAFF
TRBV5-4 . CASSSSGPLELETQYF
TRBV6-2/TRBV6-3 . CASSYKETQYF
TRBV6-5 . CASSYSRLAGYYEQYF
TRBV5-1 . CASSLNGQGGSPLHF
TRBV3-1/TRBV3-2 . CASSQGAGLRITNEKLFF
TRBV6-4 . CASRDRGATDTQYF
TRBV27 . CASKIIGRGPSWFF
TRBV7-2 . CASSLVKTGDEQFF
TRBV6-6 . CASRSGLWKLFF
TRBV6-1 . CASSEVGGQGNTIYF
TRBV3-1/TRBV3-2 . CASSHPGTDNEKLFF
TRBV9 . CASSVRLAGYNEQFF
TRBV5-4 . CASSLGQADTQYF
TRBV20-1 . CGGDGYTF
TRBV4-3 . CASSQQFSSYNSPLHF
TRBV18 . CASSPKAPGTGRYGYTF
TRBV6-1 once CASSEGQGWDSPLHF
TRBV6-1 . CASSEAGGGVDIQYF
TRBV7-2 . CASSPPGGPQHF
TRBV27 . CASSFEGPRGADTQYF
TRBV15 . CATSNDRFSGNTIYF
TRBV5-8 . CASSFQGHVFTEAFF
TRBV18 . CASSPLRDTEAFF
TRBV11-2 . CASSPTYSGPTDTQYF
TRBV27 . CASSQLPGVPYEQYF
TRBV2 . CASSVGQLNEKLFF
TRBV6-5 . CASRWAGTGDHEQYF
TRBV5-4 . CASSLSGRGRPGELFF
TRBV6-1 few CASRRQGNTEAFF
TRBV18 . CASSPFADSYEQYF
TRBV7-2 . CASSPSGLEGRYGYTF
TRBV9 . CASSVPGQGSQETQYF
TRBV30 . CAWSSDGPRYGYTF
TRBV12-3/TRBV12-4 . CASSTGGYGYTF
TRBV4-1 . CASSQSPLRDGSGELFF
TRBV15 . CATSSRRDNQPQHF
TRBV11-2 . CASSLVASEGVVYGYTF
TRBV6-4 . CASTVGGAGYNEQFF
TRBV5-4 . CASSLGSSGYKETQYF
TRBV29-1 . CSVVEVNTEAFF
TRBV6-5 . CASSYSEDRRGNTIYF
TRBV5-1 . CASSRNGGEAFF
TRBV4-1 . CASSQGHTTNEKLFF
TRBV7-2 . CASSPSKREQYF
TRBV11-1 . CASSDHREDGYTF
TRBV18 . CASSQRTGTEEAFF
TRBV6-2/TRBV6-3 . CASSGTQGASNQPQHF
TRBV10-3 . CAISESTSLEQFF